This T cell receptor beta chain comes out of a study of control samples from healthy donors and cancer patients. This CDR3 comprises 13 residues. Germline CDR1 is SGHRS and CDR2 is YFSETQ. Trimming removed 0 bases at V and 8 bases at J, with 11 bases between. TCRdb keeps only in-frame clones here, not all; method: immunoSEQ multiplex PCR. The table has about 77,000 clones, 80% to 95% seen once. Sequencing used blood. The chain couples TRBV5-1 to TRBJ1-1; the D gene is possibly TRBD1 (5 bases). The receptor was isolated from a woman aged 55-69 years in good health. The CDR3 DNA follows: TGCGCCAGCAGCTTGGAAGGGGAAGGGGAAGCTTTCTTT. It specifies CASSLEGEGEAFF. The variable domain in full, completed from reference TRBV5-1 and TRBJ1-1, reads KAGVTQTPRYLIKTRGQQVTLSCSPISGHRSVSWYQQTPGQGLQFLFEYFSETQRNKGNFPGRFSGRQFSNSRSEMNVSTLELGDSALYLCASSLEGEGEAFFGQGTRLTVV.